These T cell receptor beta chains were read from a single sample in a study of blood T cell repertoires in COVID-19. Sequenced by immunoSEQ multiplex PCR; TCRdb stores in-frame clones only, minus some. This sample has some 500,000 clones, with roughly 90% found just once. Material: PBMCs or T cells enriched from blood (not recorded which). The source of these receptors is a middle-aged woman who had recovered from COVID-19. The CDR3 runs from the conserved cysteine through the conserved F or W. Each record gives: D gene, clone size, V gene, J gene, CDR3 protein, CDR3 DNA. A D gene is named only where the DNA matches it firmly. Not all rows give a size; the values are once, few, many and, for expanded clones, a class.

>-|-|TRBV19|TRBJ2-5
CASSIAYREETQYF
TGTGCCAGTAGTATAGCATACAGGGAAGAGACCCAGTACTTC
>-|-|TRBV3-1/TRBV3-2|TRBJ2-7
CASSKTRQPTYEQYF
TGTGCCAGCAGTAAGACTAGACAACCTACCTACGAGCAGTACTTC
>-|-|TRBV30|TRBJ2-1
CAWRETARGEQFF
TGTGCCTGGAGGGAAACGGCCAGGGGTGAGCAGTTCTTC
>-|once|TRBV10-3|TRBJ1-2
CAISESTDLWRYTF
TGTGCCATCAGTGAGTCCACAGACCTATGGCGCTACACCTTC
>-|-|TRBV11-3|TRBJ2-1
CASSLALGLGENEQFF
TGTGCCAGCAGCTTAGCTTTGGGCCTCGGGGAGAATGAGCAGTTCTTC
>TRBD2|-|TRBV4-3|TRBJ2-3
CASGPGLATGDTQYF
TGCGCCAGCGGGCCGGGACTAGCGACGGGCGATACGCAGTATTTT
>TRBD1|-|TRBV7-2|TRBJ2-7
CASSWRTGGPYEQYF
TGTGCCAGCAGCTGGAGGACAGGGGGCCCCTACGAGCAGTACTTC
>-|-|TRBV27|TRBJ2-5
CASSLARGQETQYF
TGTGCCAGCAGTTTGGCCAGGGGCCAAGAGACCCAGTACTTC
>-|-|TRBV18|TRBJ2-2
CASSPRVPNTGELFF
TGTGCCAGCTCACCTCGCGTACCGAACACCGGGGAGCTGTTTTTT
>-|once|TRBV3-1/TRBV3-2|TRBJ2-7
CASSQGSGKYEQYF
TGTGCCAGCAGCCAAGGCTCGGGGAAGTACGAGCAGTACTTC
>TRBD2|-|TRBV10-3|TRBJ2-2
CAISARLAGGNTGELFF
TGTGCCATCAGTGCTAGACTAGCGGGAGGGAACACCGGGGAGCTGTTTTTT
>-|-|TRBV7-2|TRBJ2-1
CASSQTGVEQFF
TGTGCCAGCAGCCAGACTGGCGTTGAGCAGTTCTTC
>TRBD1|-|TRBV29-1|TRBJ1-1
CSASGTGGNTEAFF
TGCAGCGCCTCCGGGACAGGGGGAAACACTGAAGCTTTCTTT
>-|-|TRBV5-1|TRBJ2-5
CASSTGQTQETQYF
TGCGCCAGCAGCACCGGACAAACTCAAGAGACCCAGTACTTC
>-|-|TRBV4-2|TRBJ1-3
CASSQHRVNTIYF
TGTGCCAGCAGCCAGCACAGGGTAAACACCATATATTTT
>TRBD1|-|TRBV2|TRBJ2-7
CASSTRTGSYEQYF
TGTGCCAGCAGTACCCGGACAGGGTCCTACGAGCAGTACTTC
>TRBD1|once|TRBV30|TRBJ1-4
CAWSNKTPGQLNEKLFF
TGTGCCTGGAGCAATAAAACCCCGGGACAGCTTAATGAAAAACTGTTTTTT
>-|-|TRBV30|TRBJ1-3
CAQGLKSSGNTIYF
TGTGCCCAGGGGCTAAAGAGCTCTGGAAACACCATATATTTT
>TRBD1|-|TRBV30|TRBJ2-1
CAWDRGSVEQFF
TGTGCCTGGGACAGGGGTTCGGTTGAGCAGTTCTTC
>-|-|TRBV18|TRBJ1-2
CASSPRQGLDGYTF
TGTGCCAGCTCACCACGGCAGGGTCTCGATGGCTACACCTTC
>TRBD1|-|TRBV27|TRBJ2-5
CASSLRGRAETQYF
TGTGCCAGCAGTCTAAGGGGGCGCGCAGAGACCCAGTACTTC
>TRBD2|-|TRBV29-1|TRBJ2-3
CSVEDWKREGPDTQYF
TGCAGCGTTGAAGATTGGAAGCGGGAGGGCCCAGATACGCAGTATTTT
>-|-|TRBV29-1|TRBJ2-1
CSVDITGAGVGNEQFF
TGCAGCGTTGATATAACGGGGGCGGGAGTTGGCAATGAGCAGTTCTTC
>TRBD2|-|TRBV5-5|TRBJ2-1
CASSFGAASGRAIGEQFF
TGTGCCAGCAGCTTCGGGGCCGCTAGCGGGAGGGCAATTGGTGAGCAGTTCTTC
>TRBD1|-|TRBV7-6|TRBJ2-7
CASSPTDRDKQYF
TGTGCCAGCAGCCCAACGGACAGGGACAAGCAGTACTTC
>TRBD2|-|TRBV11-3|TRBJ2-1
CASSLESLAGYRNEQFF
TGTGCCAGCAGCTTAGAGTCCTTAGCGGGATATAGGAATGAGCAGTTCTTC
>TRBD1|-|TRBV29-1|TRBJ1-1
CSVDAGQGWTEAFF
TGCAGCGTGGATGCGGGACAGGGATGGACTGAAGCTTTCTTT
>-|-|TRBV7-8|TRBJ2-2
CASSFRGGNTGELFF
TGTGCCAGCAGCTTCAGGGGTGGGAACACCGGGGAGCTGTTTTTT
>TRBD2|-|TRBV6-5|TRBJ2-1
CASRTSGKVDEQFF
TGTGCCAGCAGGACTAGCGGGAAAGTCGATGAGCAGTTCTTC
>-|-|TRBV7-8|TRBJ1-2
CASSPTGNYGYTF
TGTGCCAGCAGCCCGACGGGGAACTATGGCTACACCTTC
>TRBD1|-|TRBV18|TRBJ2-2
CASSPRETGKSGELFF
TGTGCCAGCTCACCACGCGAGACAGGGAAGTCCGGGGAGCTGTTTTTT
>TRBD1|-|TRBV6-2/TRBV6-3|TRBJ2-2
CASSWGQGDTGELFF
TGTGCCAGCAGTTGGGGACAGGGGGACACCGGGGAGCTGTTTTTT
>TRBD1|-|TRBV27|TRBJ1-5
CASSSRQGRQPQHF
TGTGCCAGCAGTTCTCGACAGGGACGTCAGCCCCAGCATTTT
>-|-|TRBV6-1|TRBJ2-7
CASSDPLGGPTYEQYF
TGTGCCAGCAGTGACCCCTTAGGAGGGCCCACCTACGAGCAGTACTTC
>-|-|TRBV15|TRBJ1-5
CATSTKGRGNQPQHF
TGTGCCACCAGCACCAAGGGGCGGGGGAATCAGCCCCAGCATTTT
>TRBD1|-|TRBV29-1|TRBJ2-1
CSVEEAQSGTVYNEQFF
TGCAGCGTTGAAGAGGCCCAGTCCGGGACAGTGTACAATGAGCAGTTCTTC
>-|-|TRBV7-9|TRBJ1-2
CANEGIADYGYTF
TGTGCTAATGAGGGAATCGCGGACTATGGCTACACCTTC
>-|-|TRBV12-5|TRBJ1-1
CASGGGLNTEAFF
TGTGCTAGTGGGGGGGGATTGAACACTGAAGCTTTCTTT
>-|-|TRBV4-3|TRBJ1-2
CASSQVSGLANYGYTF
TGCGCCAGCAGCCAAGTTTCGGGGTTAGCTAACTATGGCTACACCTTC
>TRBD1|few|TRBV7-2|TRBJ1-2
CASSLQGDYDGYTF
TGTGCCAGCAGCTTACAGGGGGATTATGATGGCTACACCTTC
>TRBD1|-|TRBV7-9|TRBJ1-2
CASSPRTGSGYTF
TGTGCCAGCAGCCCCCGGACAGGGTCTGGCTACACCTTC
>-|-|TRBV12-5|TRBJ1-2
CASGLAPTALYGYTF
TGTGCTAGTGGTTTGGCCCCGACAGCTCTCTATGGCTACACCTTC
>-|-|TRBV19|TRBJ1-2
CASNFREGGYTF
TGTGCCAGTAACTTCAGGGAAGGGGGCTACACCTTC
>TRBD1|-|TRBV10-2|TRBJ1-1
CASKGQVNVIIF
TGCGCCAGCAAGGGACAGGTCAACGTCATTATCTTT
>-|-|TRBV19|TRBJ1-4
CASSPQGSLKWPTNEKLFF
TGTGCCAGTAGCCCCCAGGGCTCCCTCAAATGGCCAACTAATGAAAAACTGTTTTTT
>TRBD1|once|TRBV5-1|TRBJ2-7
CASSVGTGHEQYF
TGCGCCAGCAGCGTGGGGACAGGTCACGAGCAGTACTTC
>TRBD1|-|TRBV5-1|TRBJ2-1
CASSLAHGTGVIGEQFF
TGCGCCAGCAGCTTGGCCCACGGGACAGGGGTTATCGGTGAGCAGTTCTTC
>TRBD2|-|TRBV6-2/TRBV6-3|TRBJ2-3
CASSYTVAGVTTDTQYF
TGTGCCAGCAGTTACACCGTAGCGGGAGTGACCACAGATACGCAGTATTTT
>-|-|TRBV10-3|TRBJ1-2
CAITLLLGDGYTF
TGTGCCATCACCCTCCTCCTAGGGGATGGCTACACCTTC
>-|-|TRBV11-3|TRBJ2-2
CASSLGTYTGELFF
TGTGCCAGCAGCTTAGGGACATACACCGGGGAGCTGTTTTTT
>TRBD1|-|TRBV19|TRBJ1-2
CASSDRVGPSNYGYTF
TGTGCCAGTAGTGACAGGGTGGGACCTAGTAACTATGGCTACACCTTC
>-|-|TRBV2|TRBJ1-6
CASSMDRGMNSPLHF
TGTGCCAGCAGTATGGACAGAGGAATGAATTCACCCCTCCACTTT
>TRBD2|-|TRBV15|TRBJ2-7
CATSPRTSGSGEQYF
TGTGCCACCAGCCCACGGACTAGCGGGAGTGGCGAGCAGTACTTC
>-|-|TRBV6-5|TRBJ2-1
CASSYSSSYNEQFF
TGTGCCAGCAGTTACTCCAGCTCCTACAATGAGCAGTTCTTC
>-|once|TRBV10-2|TRBJ1-4
CASSPGVTPSNEKLFF
TGCGCCAGCAGTCCGGGGGTGACACCCTCTAATGAAAAACTGTTTTTT
>-|-|TRBV5-1|TRBJ2-2
CASRASANTGELFF
TGCGCCAGCAGAGCCAGCGCGAACACCGGGGAGCTGTTTTTT
>TRBD1|once|TRBV27|TRBJ1-1
CASSSSRDRAEAFF
TGTGCCAGCAGTTCGTCCCGGGACAGGGCTGAAGCTTTCTTT
>TRBD1|-|TRBV5-1|TRBJ2-7
CASGTDSYEQYF
TGCGCCAGCGGGACAGACTCCTACGAGCAGTACTTC
>-|few|TRBV3-1/TRBV3-2|TRBJ2-3
CASSQVSGSGTDTQYF
TGTGCCAGCAGCCAAGTTTCCGGGAGCGGGACAGATACGCAGTATTTT